Listed below are T cell receptor beta chains from one sample, sequenced in a study of blood T cell repertoires in COVID-19. Assay: immunoSEQ multiplex PCR; the TCRdb copy retains only in-frame clones and omits some. Of 42,000 or so clones detected, approximately 85% appear once; the ten largest clones hold over 30%. Sequencing was done on a sample of peripheral blood. These receptors were taken from a man aged 40-49 years with active or convalescent COVID-19. Both conserved end residues are part of each CDR3. The D gene is left open where the match is weak. Size is stated for part of the rows, as once, few or many counts, or as a class when the clone is expanded.

v_gene	j_gene	d_gene	abundance	CDR3aa	CDR3nt
TRBV7-3	TRBJ2-7	TRBD2	NA	CASSPRPTSGGAGEQYF	TGTGCCAGCAGCCCTCGACCGACTAGCGGGGGGGCCGGCGAGCAGTACTTC
TRBV3-1/TRBV3-2	TRBJ1-4	NA	few	CASSQDMGRNEKLFF	TGTGCCAGCAGCCAAGATATGGGGCGTAATGAAAAACTGTTTTTT
TRBV3-1/TRBV3-2	TRBJ2-3	TRBD1	NA	CASSRTGNADTQYF	TGTGCCAGCAGCCGGACAGGGAATGCAGATACGCAGTATTTT
TRBV7-2	TRBJ2-6	NA	NA	CASSSGQASGANVLTF	TGTGCCAGCAGCTCGGGACAAGCCTCTGGGGCCAACGTCCTGACTTTC
TRBV28	TRBJ1-4	NA	NA	CASSLGGEKLFF	TGTGCCAGCAGTTTAGGGGGCGAAAAACTGTTTTTT
TRBV24-1	TRBJ2-1	NA	NA	CATREVRNEQFF	TGTGCCACCAGGGAGGTGAGGAATGAGCAGTTCTTC
TRBV19	TRBJ2-1	TRBD2	NA	CASRSGTSRKASYNEQFF	TGTGCCAGTAGGTCCGGGACTAGTCGGAAGGCTTCCTACAATGAGCAGTTCTTC
TRBV9	TRBJ2-5	NA	few	CASSVGAGHQETQYF	TGTGCCAGCAGCGTAGGGGCGGGGCACCAAGAGACCCAGTACTTC
TRBV9	TRBJ2-7	TRBD1	NA	CASSVAGQGKSYEQYF	TGTGCCAGCAGCGTAGCGGGACAGGGGAAATCCTACGAGCAGTACTTC
TRBV6-5	TRBJ2-7	NA	NA	CASSFRAFYEQYF	TGTGCCAGCAGCTTCAGGGCCTTCTACGAGCAGTACTTC
TRBV19	TRBJ2-1	TRBD1	NA	CASISGTGGYHEQFF	TGTGCCAGTATTTCCGGGACAGGGGGCTACCATGAGCAGTTCTTC
TRBV14	TRBJ2-5	TRBD1	NA	CASSPYRGRGETQYF	TGTGCCAGCAGCCCCTACAGGGGAAGGGGCGAGACCCAGTACTTC
TRBV2	TRBJ2-2	NA	few	CASSVQANTGELFF	TGTGCCAGCAGCGTCCAGGCGAACACCGGGGAGCTGTTTTTT
TRBV7-9	TRBJ1-2	NA	NA	CASSIQGGYTF	TGTGCCAGCAGCATACAGGGAGGCTACACCTTC
TRBV6-5	TRBJ2-7	TRBD1	once	CASSYLNQGAPDEQYF	TGTGCCAGCAGTTACCTTAACCAGGGGGCTCCGGACGAGCAGTACTTC
TRBV4-3	TRBJ2-7	NA	NA	CASSQDGGPTVGAYEQYF	TGCGCCAGCAGCCAAGACGGTGGTCCCACGGTAGGGGCCTACGAGCAGTACTTC
TRBV6-2/TRBV6-3	TRBJ2-4	TRBD2	NA	CASSYGPAGGQIAKNIQYF	TGTGCCAGCAGTTACGGCCCAGCGGGGGGCCAAATAGCCAAAAACATTCAGTACTTC
TRBV7-9	TRBJ1-3	NA	few	CASSPGGSHTIYF	TGTGCCAGCAGCCCCGGCGGCAGTCACACCATATATTTT
TRBV10-3	TRBJ1-3	TRBD1	few	CAIRDREGNTIYF	TGTGCCATCAGGGACAGGGAAGGAAACACCATATATTTT
TRBV5-6	TRBJ1-2	NA	NA	CASSWGREDYGYTF	TGTGCCAGCAGTTGGGGACGGGAGGACTATGGCTACACCTTC
TRBV11-3	TRBJ2-7	NA	few	CASSPPIAGSYEQYF	TGTGCCAGCAGCCCACCGATAGCTGGCAGCTACGAGCAGTACTTC
TRBV4-1	TRBJ2-4	TRBD2	NA	CASSQLGLAAKNIQYF	TGCGCCAGCAGCCAACTCGGACTAGCCGCCAAAAACATTCAGTACTTC
TRBV19	TRBJ2-2	NA	NA	CASSIEGRVTGELFF	TGTGCCAGTAGTATAGAAGGTCGGGTCACCGGGGAGCTGTTTTTT
TRBV3-1/TRBV3-2	TRBJ2-7	TRBD1	NA	CASSQSGTAYEQYF	TGTGCCAGCAGCCAGTCCGGGACAGCCTACGAGCAGTACTTC
TRBV7-2	TRBJ1-4	NA	NA	CASGRTTNEKLFF	TGTGCCAGCGGCAGAACAACTAATGAAAAACTGTTTTTT
TRBV2	TRBJ2-1	NA	NA	CASSEVVADNEQFF	TGTGCCAGCAGTGAAGTGGTAGCGGACAATGAGCAGTTCTTC
TRBV19	TRBJ1-6	NA	NA	CASTSGWLSEMSPLHF	NA
TRBV5-5	TRBJ1-2	NA	NA	CASSLEPANYGYTF	TGTGCCAGCAGCTTGGAACCAGCTAACTATGGCTACACCTTC
TRBV5-6	TRBJ2-5	NA	NA	CASSYLETQYF	TGTGCCAGCAGCTATCTGGAGACCCAGTACTTC
TRBV11-2	TRBJ1-5	TRBD1	NA	CASSWGRDRVKQPQHF	TGTGCCAGCAGCTGGGGCCGGGACAGGGTAAAACAGCCCCAGCATTTT
TRBV19	TRBJ1-1	NA	NA	CASIGGANTEAFF	TGTGCCAGTATCGGGGGGGCGAACACTGAAGCTTTCTTT
TRBV30	TRBJ1-5	TRBD1	NA	CAWDWGTANQPQHF	TGTGCCTGGGACTGGGGGACAGCAAATCAGCCCCAGCATTTT
TRBV5-6	TRBJ1-5	NA	NA	CASRDSYSNQPQHF	TGTGCCAGCAGGGACAGCTATAGCAATCAGCCCCAGCATTTT
TRBV7-9	TRBJ2-1	NA	NA	CAARTELYNEQFF	TGTGCCGCGCGGACAGAGCTCTACAATGAGCAGTTCTTC
TRBV12-5	TRBJ2-1	NA	NA	CASALEGNPGEQFF	TGTGCTAGTGCCCTAGAGGGCAACCCCGGGGAGCAGTTCTTC